The present TCR beta chain was sequenced within a study of blood T cell repertoires in COVID-19. Background on the study: Collection of acute and convalescent COVID-19 samples took place in the United States, Italy and Spain. From T cells, B-cell-depleted T cells, or PBMCs came the material, which was cDNA or gDNA.

The CDR3 spans 13 residues. Germline assignment: CDR1 GTSNPN and CDR2 SVGIG (reference sequence). Trimming cost V 4 bases and J 3 bases; bases outside gene matches: 3. Original data processing: It was from reference gene primer amplification that nucleated cell counts were estimated. Profiling relied on immunoSEQ multiplex PCR, and the TCRdb table lists in-frame clones only, not all of them. V and J calls plus clone size are reproduced from that table; the DNA served to infer D and trimming. The sample includes nearly 65,000 clones, under 90% of them seen just once. The J gene is TRBJ2-4, the V gene TRBV30; 7 bases are shared with TRBD1. This receptor was identified in a human donor in a cohort sampled during active COVID-19. The sequenced material came from peripheral blood. CDR3 in amino acids: CAWNHRGKNIQYF. The CDR3 DNA reads TGTGCCTGGAATCACAGGGGCAAAAACATTCAGTACTTC. The variable domain in full, completed from reference TRBV30 and TRBJ2-4, reads SQTIHQWPATLVQPVGSPLSLECTVEGTSNPNLYWYRQAAGRGLQLLFYSVGIGQISSEVPQNLSASRPQDRQFILSSKKLLLSDSGFYLCAWNHRGKNIQYFGAGTRLSVL.